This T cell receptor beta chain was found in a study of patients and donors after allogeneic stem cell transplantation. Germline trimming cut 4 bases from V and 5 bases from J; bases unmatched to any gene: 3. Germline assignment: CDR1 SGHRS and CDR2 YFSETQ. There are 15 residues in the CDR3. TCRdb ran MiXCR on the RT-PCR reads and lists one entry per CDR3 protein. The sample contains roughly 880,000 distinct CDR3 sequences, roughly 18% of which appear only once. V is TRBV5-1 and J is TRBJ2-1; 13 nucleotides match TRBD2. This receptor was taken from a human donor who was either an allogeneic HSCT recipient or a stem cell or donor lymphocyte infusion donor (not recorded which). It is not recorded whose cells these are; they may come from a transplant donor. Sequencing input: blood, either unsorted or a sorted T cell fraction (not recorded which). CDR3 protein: CASSITSGGDNEQFF. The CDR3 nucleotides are TGCGCCAGCAGCATAACTAGCGGGGGGGACAATGAGCAGTTCTTC.